The T cell receptor (beta chain) described here comes from a study of blood T cell repertoires in COVID-19. The wider study: The United States, Italy and Spain were the sources of the acute and convalescent COVID-19 samples. The analysed material was cDNA or gDNA that came from T cells, B-cell-depleted T cells, or PBMCs.

Measured with immunoSEQ multiplex PCR; TCRdb has only the in-frame clones, and not every one. The sample lists approximately 400,000 clones, about 88% occurring once. CDR3 length: 14 amino acids. From germline, CDR1 is SGHKS and CDR2 YYEKEE (reference sequence). Germline trimming cut 0 bases from V and 9 bases from J; bases unmatched to any gene: 5. Participant age was about 18 to 89 years, and participants resided in fewer than 30 US areas. The chain recombines TRBV5-5 with TRBJ1-1; the match to TRBD1 covers 10 bases. The origin of this receptor is a woman aged 18 to 35 who had recovered from COVID-19. The sequenced sample was PBMCs or T cells enriched from blood (not recorded which). CDR3 in DNA: TGTGCCAGCAGCTTGGGGACAGGGGGTACGAAAGCTTTCTTT. Protein: CASSLGTGGTKAFF.